This TCR beta chain was sequenced during a study of vaccination and CD4 T cells after COVID-19. CDR3 length equals 13 residues. Trimming shortened V by 1 base and J by 3 bases, and 5 bases separated the two germline ends. CDR1 is SGHVS and CDR2 is FNYEAQ in the germline V gene. The treatment: roughly ten-day PBMC culture with coronavirus spike peptide pools or control peptides (ViraFEST assay). CD4+ T cells that had been cultured provided DNA sequenced with the Oncomine TCR Beta short-read assay. Using its own MiXCR run on the PCR reads, TCRdb lists one record per CDR3 protein. The sample records more than 10,000 distinct CDR3 sequences, around a third being singletons. The table lists this clonotype with a few counts. Antigen: not known.

This material consisted of CD4+ T cells from blood, cultured in vitro, taken after SARS-CoV-2 vaccination. The J gene is TRBJ2-3, the V gene TRBV7-6, with D hard to call. This TCR was sampled from a human donor who had recovered from COVID-19. This chain's CDR3 is CASSLGLTDTQYF. The DNA of the CDR3 is TGTGCCAGCAGCTTAGGGTTGACAGATACGCAGTATTTT.